This is a list of T cell receptor beta chains from one sample in a study of blood T cell repertoires in COVID-19. Repertoires were generated with immunoSEQ multiplex PCR, while TCRdb's copy carries only in-frame clones and drops some. The table has a few hundred thousand clones, approximately 78% seen once. Specimen: PBMCs or T cells enriched from blood (not recorded which). The receptors shown here come from a man aged 40-49 years who had been exposed to COVID-19. Each CDR3 is given with its conserved first and last residue. A D gene is named only where the DNA matches it firmly. Not all rows give a size; the values are once, few, many and, for expanded clones, a class.

J gene: TRBJ1-1
D gene: -
V gene: TRBV14
clone size: -
CDR3 protein: CASSQGRGQDTEAFF
CDR3 DNA: TGTGCCAGCAGCCAAGGGCGGGGGCAGGACACTGAAGCTTTCTTT

J gene: TRBJ2-3
D gene: TRBD1
V gene: TRBV5-1
clone size: -
CDR3 protein: CASSLYRGGTDTQYF
CDR3 DNA: TGCGCCAGCAGCTTATACAGGGGAGGCACAGATACGCAGTATTTT

J gene: TRBJ1-1
D gene: -
V gene: TRBV28
clone size: -
CDR3 protein: CASKAGMNTEAFF
CDR3 DNA: TGTGCCAGCAAGGCAGGGATGAACACTGAAGCTTTCTTT

J gene: TRBJ1-4
D gene: -
V gene: TRBV3-1/TRBV3-2
clone size: -
CDR3 protein: CASSHPHNEKLFF
CDR3 DNA: TGTGCCAGCAGCCACCCCCATAATGAAAAACTGTTTTTT

J gene: TRBJ2-5
D gene: -
V gene: TRBV7-9
clone size: -
CDR3 protein: CASLDRSRETQYF
CDR3 DNA: TGTGCCAGCTTAGACAGATCGAGAGAGACCCAGTACTTC

J gene: TRBJ2-7
D gene: -
V gene: TRBV6-5
clone size: -
CDR3 protein: CASRGSAYEQYF
CDR3 DNA: TGTGCCAGCAGAGGGAGCGCCTACGAGCAGTACTTC

J gene: TRBJ1-2
D gene: TRBD1
V gene: TRBV7-2
clone size: -
CDR3 protein: CASSYLPGQGVGYTF
CDR3 DNA: TGTGCCAGCAGCTATCTACCGGGACAGGGAGTCGGCTACACCTTC

J gene: TRBJ2-2
D gene: TRBD2
V gene: TRBV5-1
clone size: -
CDR3 protein: CASSSRSGSVNTGELFF
CDR3 DNA: TGCGCCAGCAGCTCCCGTAGCGGGAGTGTCAACACCGGGGAGCTGTTTTTT

J gene: TRBJ2-7
D gene: TRBD2
V gene: TRBV7-2
clone size: -
CDR3 protein: CASSRTSGDSYEQYF
CDR3 DNA: TGTGCCAGCAGCCGTACTAGCGGGGACTCCTACGAGCAGTACTTC

J gene: TRBJ1-1
D gene: -
V gene: TRBV2
clone size: -
CDR3 protein: CASSPRGPNTEAFF
CDR3 DNA: TGTGCCAGCAGTCCCAGGGGACCTAACACTGAAGCTTTCTTT

J gene: TRBJ2-3
D gene: TRBD2
V gene: TRBV12-3/TRBV12-4
clone size: -
CDR3 protein: CASGAGGTDTQYF
CDR3 DNA: TGTGCCAGCGGGGCGGGGGGCACAGATACGCAGTATTTT

J gene: TRBJ1-1
D gene: TRBD1
V gene: TRBV5-1
clone size: -
CDR3 protein: CASSLGTGWDTEAFF
CDR3 DNA: TGCGCCAGCAGCCTCGGGACAGGGTGGGACACTGAAGCTTTCTTT

J gene: TRBJ2-1
D gene: TRBD2
V gene: TRBV6-5
clone size: -
CDR3 protein: CASNRAGDAYNEQFF
CDR3 DNA: TGTGCCAGCAATCGAGCGGGAGATGCTTACAATGAGCAGTTCTTC

J gene: TRBJ1-3
D gene: TRBD1
V gene: TRBV7-6
clone size: -
CDR3 protein: CASSPDRIGNTIYF
CDR3 DNA: TGTGCCAGCAGCCCGGACAGGATCGGAAACACCATATATTTT

J gene: TRBJ1-4
D gene: -
V gene: TRBV30
clone size: -
CDR3 protein: CAWSRKQESEKLFF
CDR3 DNA: TGTGCCTGGAGTAGGAAACAGGAGTCTGAAAAACTGTTTTTT

J gene: TRBJ2-1
D gene: -
V gene: TRBV5-8
clone size: -
CDR3 protein: CASSFGQNPFYNEQFF
CDR3 DNA: TGTGCCAGCAGCTTCGGACAGAATCCCTTCTACAATGAGCAGTTCTTC

J gene: TRBJ2-1
D gene: TRBD2
V gene: TRBV9
clone size: -
CDR3 protein: CASSEGLAGVLQFF
CDR3 DNA: TGTGCCAGCAGCGAGGGACTAGCGGGAGTGCTGCAGTTCTTC

J gene: TRBJ2-5
D gene: TRBD1
V gene: TRBV6-5
clone size: -
CDR3 protein: CASGRQGQETQYF
CDR3 DNA: TGTGCCAGCGGAAGACAGGGTCAAGAGACCCAGTACTTC

J gene: TRBJ2-7
D gene: TRBD1
V gene: TRBV10-3
clone size: -
CDR3 protein: CAISEDRDRGRYEQYF
CDR3 DNA: TGTGCCATCAGTGAGGACCGGGACAGGGGGAGATACGAGCAGTACTTC

J gene: TRBJ2-7
D gene: -
V gene: TRBV30
clone size: -
CDR3 protein: CAWGHYEQYF
CDR3 DNA: TGTGCCTGGGGCCACTACGAGCAGTACTTC

J gene: TRBJ1-4
D gene: -
V gene: TRBV5-1
clone size: few
CDR3 protein: CASSFGPSGSGEKLFF
CDR3 DNA: TGCGCCAGCAGCTTCGGGCCTTCGGGCTCGGGGGAAAAACTGTTTTTT

J gene: TRBJ2-5
D gene: -
V gene: TRBV12-3/TRBV12-4
clone size: -
CDR3 protein: CASSSMETQYF
CDR3 DNA: TGTGCCAGCAGTTCAATGGAGACCCAGTACTTC

J gene: TRBJ2-1
D gene: -
V gene: TRBV6-6
clone size: -
CDR3 protein: CASDLRRGNEQFF
CDR3 DNA: TGTGCCAGTGATCTACGCCGGGGGAATGAGCAGTTCTTC

J gene: TRBJ1-5
D gene: -
V gene: TRBV5-6
clone size: -
CDR3 protein: CASSLAGRPNQPQHF
CDR3 DNA: TGTGCCAGCAGCTTGGCCGGGAGACCCAATCAGCCCCAGCATTTT

J gene: TRBJ2-1
D gene: TRBD2
V gene: TRBV5-4
clone size: -
CDR3 protein: CASSLGGSGIREQFF
CDR3 DNA: TGTGCCAGCAGCCTGGGGGGTAGCGGGATTCGTGAGCAGTTCTTC

J gene: TRBJ2-7
D gene: -
V gene: TRBV14
clone size: -
CDR3 protein: CASSQESYGSRYEQYF
CDR3 DNA: TGTGCCAGCAGCCAAGAAAGTTACGGGTCCCGCTACGAGCAGTACTTC

J gene: TRBJ2-1
D gene: -
V gene: TRBV19
clone size: -
CDR3 protein: CASSRGSGGASKFF
CDR3 DNA: TGTGCCAGTAGTAGGGGTAGCGGTGGGGCGTCGAAGTTCTTC

J gene: TRBJ1-2
D gene: TRBD1
V gene: TRBV11-2
clone size: -
CDR3 protein: CASSLWGQVYGYTF
CDR3 DNA: TGTGCCAGCAGCTTATGGGGACAGGTCTATGGCTACACCTTC

J gene: TRBJ2-1
D gene: TRBD2
V gene: TRBV7-3
clone size: -
CDR3 protein: CASSLTASGSFNEQFF
CDR3 DNA: TGTGCCAGCAGCTTAACGGCTAGCGGGAGTTTTAATGAGCAGTTCTTC

J gene: TRBJ1-1
D gene: TRBD1
V gene: TRBV3-1/TRBV3-2
clone size: -
CDR3 protein: CASSQTGGGAYTEAFF
CDR3 DNA: TGTGCCAGCAGCCAGACCGGAGGGGGCGCGTATACTGAAGCTTTCTTT

J gene: TRBJ2-2
D gene: -
V gene: TRBV2
clone size: -
CDR3 protein: CASRSRGTGELFF
CDR3 DNA: TGTGCCAGCAGGTCCAGGGGAACCGGGGAGCTGTTTTTT

J gene: TRBJ1-3
D gene: -
V gene: TRBV6-6
clone size: -
CDR3 protein: CASSPGFGNTIYF
CDR3 DNA: TGTGCCAGCAGTCCGGGGTTTGGAAACACCATATATTTT

J gene: TRBJ1-4
D gene: -
V gene: TRBV7-6
clone size: -
CDR3 protein: CASSWAGEKLFF
CDR3 DNA: TGTGCCAGCAGCTGGGCGGGGGAAAAACTGTTTTTT

J gene: TRBJ2-7
D gene: TRBD2
V gene: TRBV7-3
clone size: once
CDR3 protein: CASRGTSGVEQYF
CDR3 DNA: TGTGCCAGCAGGGGGACTAGCGGTGTTGAGCAGTACTTC

J gene: TRBJ2-7
D gene: TRBD1
V gene: TRBV27
clone size: -
CDR3 protein: CASREPGQGRREYF
CDR3 DNA: TGTGCCAGCAGAGAACCGGGACAGGGGCGTAGGGAGTACTTC

J gene: TRBJ1-5
D gene: -
V gene: TRBV27
clone size: -
CDR3 protein: CASSSQGSNQPQHF
CDR3 DNA: TGTGCCAGCAGTTCCCAGGGGAGCAATCAGCCCCAGCATTTT

J gene: TRBJ1-1
D gene: TRBD1
V gene: TRBV5-1
clone size: -
CDR3 protein: CASSPPGQGMNTEAFF
CDR3 DNA: TGCGCCAGCAGCCCTCCGGGACAGGGGATGAACACTGAAGCTTTCTTT

J gene: TRBJ2-5
D gene: -
V gene: TRBV21-1
clone size: -
CDR3 protein: CASSNLAGDGETQYF
CDR3 DNA: TGTGCCAGCAGCAATCTAGCGGGAGATGGGGAGACCCAGTACTTC

J gene: TRBJ1-1
D gene: -
V gene: TRBV2
clone size: -
CDR3 protein: CASRLDINTEAFF
CDR3 DNA: TGTGCCAGCAGACTGGACATAAACACTGAAGCTTTCTTT

J gene: TRBJ1-2
D gene: TRBD1
V gene: TRBV30
clone size: -
CDR3 protein: CAWQPGGTGYTF
CDR3 DNA: TGTGCCTGGCAACCAGGGGGTACTGGCTACACCTTC

J gene: TRBJ1-2
D gene: -
V gene: TRBV30
clone size: -
CDR3 protein: CAWSVRRDNYGYTF
CDR3 DNA: TGTGCCTGGAGTGTACGGCGGGATAACTATGGCTACACCTTC

J gene: TRBJ2-7
D gene: TRBD1
V gene: TRBV5-1
clone size: -
CDR3 protein: CASSLTGQGTYEQYF
CDR3 DNA: TGCGCCAGCAGCTTGACCGGACAGGGTACCTACGAGCAGTACTTC

J gene: TRBJ2-1
D gene: -
V gene: TRBV19
clone size: -
CDR3 protein: CASSIDREYNEQFF
CDR3 DNA: TGTGCCAGTAGTATAGACCGGGAGTACAATGAGCAGTTCTTC

J gene: TRBJ1-2
D gene: -
V gene: TRBV6-6
clone size: -
CDR3 protein: CASSGERSYTF
CDR3 DNA: TGTGCCAGCAGCGGGGAGAGGAGCTACACCTTC

J gene: TRBJ1-1
D gene: -
V gene: TRBV5-1
clone size: -
CDR3 protein: CASSTGQTNTEAFF
CDR3 DNA: TGCGCCAGCAGCACCGGACAGACGAACACTGAAGCTTTCTTT

J gene: TRBJ1-2
D gene: -
V gene: TRBV5-4
clone size: -
CDR3 protein: CASSSIGVRGRDGYTF
CDR3 DNA: TGTGCCAGCAGCTCCATCGGGGTGAGAGGACGCGATGGCTACACCTTC

J gene: TRBJ2-7
D gene: -
V gene: TRBV24-1
clone size: few
CDR3 protein: CATSDSGTPFYEQYF
CDR3 DNA: TGTGCCACCAGTGATTCCGGGACACCGTTCTACGAGCAGTACTTC

J gene: TRBJ1-5
D gene: -
V gene: TRBV5-3
clone size: -
CDR3 protein: CARSGHQPQHF
CDR3 DNA: TGTGCCAGAAGCGGCCATCAGCCCCAGCATTTT

J gene: TRBJ2-1
D gene: TRBD1
V gene: TRBV23-1
clone size: -
CDR3 protein: CASSPFIPGGYTNEQFF
CDR3 DNA: TGCGCCAGCAGTCCCTTTATCCCAGGGGGCTATACCAATGAGCAGTTCTTC

J gene: TRBJ2-2
D gene: -
V gene: TRBV5-4
clone size: -
CDR3 protein: CASSLGSPGELFF
CDR3 DNA: TGTGCCAGCAGCTTGGGGAGTCCCGGGGAGCTGTTTTTT

J gene: TRBJ2-5
D gene: TRBD2
V gene: TRBV24-1
clone size: -
CDR3 protein: CATSDREELETQYF
CDR3 DNA: TGTGCCACCAGTGATCGGGAGGAATTAGAGACCCAGTACTTC

J gene: TRBJ1-3
D gene: TRBD1
V gene: TRBV11-2
clone size: -
CDR3 protein: CASSSPRDRDRNTIYF
CDR3 DNA: TGTGCCAGCAGCTCCCCCCGGGACAGGGATCGAAACACCATATATTTT

J gene: TRBJ2-7
D gene: -
V gene: TRBV6-5
clone size: -
CDR3 protein: CASSYLTGSYEQYF
CDR3 DNA: TGTGCCAGCAGTTACCTGACAGGCTCCTACGAGCAGTACTTC

J gene: TRBJ1-4
D gene: -
V gene: TRBV5-1
clone size: -
CDR3 protein: CASSWGDKANEKLFF
CDR3 DNA: TGCGCCAGCAGCTGGGGAGACAAGGCTAATGAAAAACTGTTTTTT